These 9 T cell receptor beta chains share one sample of origin, sequenced in a study of beta chain features in type 1 diabetes. The investigators reverse transcribed all of the isolated RNA, so they sequenced expressed TCRB transcripts. Assay: immunoSEQ multiplex PCR; the TCRdb copy retains only in-frame clones and omits some. The table has around 200,000 clones, 10% to 15% seen once; the top ten hold 0.62%. The sample taken for sequencing was central memory CD4+ T cells from blood. These receptors were taken from a woman aged 18-29 years in good health.

This clone was seen more than once but under ten times. The rearrangement joins TRBV6-1 to TRBJ2-2; TRBD1 is a possible D gene (6 bases). The CDR3 is 15 amino acids. The V end was cut by 2 bases, the J end by 6 bases, with 13 bases between. Germline V lookup: CDR1 MNHNS, CDR2 SASEGT. The CDR3 nucleotides read TGTGCCAGCAGTGAAAAGGGAAGGGGGTCCGGGGAGCTGTTTTTT. It codes for CASSEKGRGSGELFF.

V gene TRBV15 combines with J gene TRBJ2-7, with 10 bases matching TRBD1. V was pared by 2 bases and J by 6 bases, with 7 bases of the junction left unmatched. Germline V lookup: CDR1 LNHNV, CDR2 YYDKDF (reference sequence). CDR3 length: 15 amino acids. The CDR3 DNA sequence: TGTGCCACCAGCAGAAGACAGGGGGCAAAAGGCGAGCAGTACTTC. Protein: CATSRRQGAKGEQYF. Looking up the rest from reference TRBV15 and TRBJ2-7 gives the full variable domain: DAMVIQNPRYQVTQFGKPVTLSCSQTLNHNVMYWYQQKSSQAPKLLFHYYDKDFNNEADTPDNFQSRRPNTSFCFLDIRSPGLGDTAMYLCATSRRQGAKGEQYFGPGTRLTVT.

The J gene is TRBJ2-1, the V gene TRBV18, with a tentative D call TRBD2 (6 bases). The CDR3 is made up of 15 amino acids. With 0 bases removed from V and 15 bases from J, the gap between germline ends came to 21 bases. Germline V gene data show CDR1 as KGHSH and CDR2 as LQKENI. The CDR3 loop reads CASSPPLAGDGLTFF. CDR3 DNA sequence: TGTGCCAGCTCACCACCGTTAGCCGGGGATGGACTAACGTTCTTC.

This chain links TRBV7-2 with TRBJ1-5, with 9 bases that match TRBD1. J gave up 7 bases and V 2 bases, and 0 bases lay outside the gene matches. The germline gives CDR1 SGHTA, CDR2 FQGNSA. CDR3 length: 13 residues. CDR3 coding DNA: TGTGCCAGCAGCTTAACAGGGGGCCAGCCCCAGCATTTT. It yields the protein CASSLTGGQPQHF. Complete variable domain (other parts from reference TRBV7-2 and TRBJ1-5): GAGVSQSPSNKVTEKGKDVELRCDPISGHTALYWYRQSLGQGLEFLIYFQGNSAPDKSGLPSDRFSAERTGGSVSTLTIQRTQQEDSAVYLCASSLTGGQPQHFGDGTRLSIL.

This clone was seen a handful of times. CDR3 in amino acids: CASSNSGSPNEQFF. CDR3 bases: TGTGCCAGCAGCAACAGCGGGAGCCCCAATGAGCAGTTCTTC. V usage is TRBV4-2 and J usage is TRBJ2-1; 8 bases align to TRBD2. V shed 5 bases and J 6 bases; nucleotides not matched to a gene: 6. The length of the CDR3 is 14 residues. CDR1 is LGHNA, CDR2 YNFKEQ, per germline.

The chain joins TRBV10-3 to TRBJ2-6; the D is unclear. V lost 3 bases and J 0 bases, leaving 6 bases between the germline ends. Germline V gene lookup returns CDR1 ENHRY and CDR2 SYGVKD. This CDR3 is built from 15 residues. CDR3 loop: CAISEQFSGANVLTF. The CDR3 DNA reads as TGTGCCATCAGTGAACAGTTCTCTGGGGCCAACGTCCTGACTTTC.

The chain couples TRBV7-9 to TRBJ2-7; 11 nucleotides line up with TRBD2. Germline CDR1 is SEHNR and CDR2 is FQNEAQ (reference sequence). The CDR3 covers 15 residues. V gave up 5 bases and J gave up 2 bases; unmatched junction bases: 5. The CDR3 loop reads CASSRGLAGTYEQYF. Written as DNA, the CDR3 is TGTGCCAGCAGCCGAGGACTAGCGGGTACCTACGAGCAGTACTTC.

This clone was observed a handful of times. The chain links TRBV29-1 to TRBJ2-1; no firm D call. The germline V and J ends were trimmed by 5 bases and 2 bases, with 10 bases remaining between them. This CDR3 has 13 residues. The germline CDR1 and CDR2 sequences are SQVTM and ANQGSEA. The CDR3 sequence: CSVSIGTYNEQFF. Written as DNA, the CDR3 is TGCAGCGTTAGCATCGGTACCTACAATGAGCAGTTCTTC.

This chain connects TRBV6-1 to TRBJ1-2; D perhaps matches TRBD1 (5 bases). Per the germline V gene, CDR1 is MNHNS and CDR2 is SASEGT. CDR3 length: 13 amino acids. Trimming removed 3 bases at V and 7 bases at J, with 12 bases between. CDR3 sequence: CASSDAGRSGYTF. DNA of the CDR3: TGTGCCAGCAGTGACGCGGGACGGAGTGGCTACACCTTC.